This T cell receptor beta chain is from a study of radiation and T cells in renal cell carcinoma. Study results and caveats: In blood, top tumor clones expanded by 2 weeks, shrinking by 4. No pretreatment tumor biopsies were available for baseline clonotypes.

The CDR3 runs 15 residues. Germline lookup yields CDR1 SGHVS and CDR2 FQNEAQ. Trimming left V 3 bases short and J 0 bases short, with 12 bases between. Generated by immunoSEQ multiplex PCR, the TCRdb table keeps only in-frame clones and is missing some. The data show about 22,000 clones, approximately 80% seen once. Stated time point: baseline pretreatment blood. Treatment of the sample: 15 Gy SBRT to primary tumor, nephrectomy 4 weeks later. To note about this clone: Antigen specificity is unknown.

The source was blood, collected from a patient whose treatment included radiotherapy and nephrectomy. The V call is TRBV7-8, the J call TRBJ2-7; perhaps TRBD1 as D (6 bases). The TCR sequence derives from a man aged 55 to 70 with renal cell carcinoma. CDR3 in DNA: TGTGCCAGCAGCTTTGTGACAGGCAGCTCCTACGAGCAGTACTTC. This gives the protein CASSFVTGSSYEQYF.